The 22 T cell receptor beta chains in this list originate from one sample, sequenced in a study of T cells in tumors after PD-1 blockade. TCRdb's table, derived via immunoSEQ multiplex PCR, lists solely in-frame clones and lacks some. The data contain about 14,000 clones, about 82% of them seen just once; the ten biggest clones take up 25%. Sequenced here: PBMCs, sampled after anti-PD-1 treatment. The receptors stem from a human donor with basal cell carcinoma.

The chain carries TRBV29-1 and TRBJ1-1; D remains ambiguous. Per the germline V gene, CDR1 is SQVTM and CDR2 is ANQGSEA. The CDR3 loop spans 11 amino acids. V lost 3 bases and J 7 bases, leaving 9 bases between the germline ends. The CDR3 DNA is TGCAGCGTTGATCGGCAGAGTGAAGCTTTCTTT. Amino acid sequence: CSVDRQSEAFF.

In its sample, this clone was seen a few times. V usage is TRBV7-2 and J usage is TRBJ2-1; D gene unclear. Trimming stripped 1 base from V and 8 bases from J, with 18 bases between. The CDR3 is 16 amino acids. The germline CDR1 and CDR2 sequences are SGHTA and FQGNSA. CDR3 region: CASSLGATQALYEQFF. The CDR3 nucleotides read TGTGCCAGCAGCTTAGGAGCGACACAAGCCCTCTATGAGCAGTTCTTC.

CDR3 loop: CASSERGVGDTQYF. In nucleotides, the CDR3 is TGTGCCAGCAGTGAACGGGGGGTCGGAGATACGCAGTATTTT. This chain connects TRBV2 to TRBJ2-3; 7 nucleotides agree with TRBD2. CDR3 size: 14 residues. V lost 2 bases, J lost 5 bases, and 4 bases stayed unmatched. Looked up from germline, CDR1 is SNHLY and CDR2 is FYNNEI.

The chain is built from TRBV10-1 and TRBJ2-1; 13 bases match TRBD2. V lost 8 bases to trimming and J lost 2 bases; unmatched junction nucleotides: 6. The germline CDR1 and CDR2 sequences are WNHNN and SYGVQD (reference sequence). The CDR3 covers 16 residues. CDR3 coding DNA: TGCGCCAGCTCCCCCGGGACTAGCGGGACCTACAATGAGCAGTTCTTC. Amino acid sequence: CASSPGTSGTYNEQFF.

V and J are TRBV5-5 and TRBJ1-5; D not certain. V lost 1 base to trimming and J lost 5 bases, with 13 bases between them. This CDR3 spans 15 amino acids. CDR1 and CDR2 (germline): SGHKS, YYEKEE (reference sequence). CDR3 in DNA: TGTGCCAGCAGCTTGCTCGCGGGATCCTATCAGCCCCAGCATTTT. It yields the protein CASSLLAGSYQPQHF.

The CDR3 coding sequence is TGCAGCGTTGATGAGGGGGCGCCGGAGGGCTACACCTTC. This sequence encodes CSVDEGAPEGYTF. The rearrangement links TRBV29-1 to TRBJ1-2; TRBD1 matches at 7 bases. This CDR3 has 13 amino acids. Germline CDR1 reads SQVTM; CDR2 reads ANQGSEA. V lost 3 bases to trimming and J lost 8 bases; unmatched junction nucleotides: 9.

This clone has a handful of counts. The chain combines TRBV29-1 with TRBJ2-1, with 7 positions matching TRBD1. This CDR3 comprises 15 residues. Trimming at V came to 4 bases and at J to 0 bases, leaving 6 bases not matched to a gene. Germline-derived CDR1 and CDR2 are SQVTM and ANQGSEA. Written as DNA, the CDR3 is TGCAGCGTTGCTGACAGGGCCTTCTCCTACAATGAGCAGTTCTTC. Translating gives CSVADRAFSYNEQFF.

The chain is built from TRBV15 and TRBJ2-2, with D perhaps TRBD1 or TRBD2 (5 bases each). The ends were cut back, 1 base at V and 0 bases at J, with 6 bases in the middle. Germline CDR1 is LNHNV and CDR2 is YYDKDF (reference sequence). The CDR3 totals 15 residues. DNA for the CDR3: TGTGCCACCAGCAGAGGAGGGGCGAACACCGGGGAGCTGTTTTTT. It yields the protein CATSRGGANTGELFF. The full variable domain, rest sourced from reference TRBV15 and TRBJ2-2, is DAMVIQNPRYQVTQFGKPVTLSCSQTLNHNVMYWYQQKSSQAPKLLFHYYDKDFNNEADTPDNFQSRRPNTSFCFLDIRSPGLGDTAMYLCATSRGGANTGELFFGEGSRLTVL.

The chain has TRBV10-3 and TRBJ1-5; D is perhaps TRBD1 (6 bases). Trimming took 6 bases from V and 5 from J, leaving 14 bases between them. The CDR3 is 14 amino acids. The V gene's germline CDR1 is ENHRY and CDR2 SYGVKD. CDR3 amino acids: CAISAGSGDQPQHF. In nucleotides, the CDR3 is TGTGCCATCAGCGCAGGGTCAGGGGATCAGCCCCAGCATTTT.

The V and J genes are TRBV5-1 and TRBJ1-1, with a weak D call TRBD1 (6 bases). The germline V and J ends were trimmed by 1 base and 9 bases, with 16 bases remaining between them. The CDR3 runs to 14 residues. CDR1 SGHRS and CDR2 YFSETQ come from the germline V gene. The CDR3 loop reads CASSLSRGASQAFF. CDR3 DNA sequence: TGCGCCAGCAGCTTGAGTCGGGGGGCAAGTCAAGCTTTCTTT.

The rearrangement uses TRBV7-2 and TRBJ1-2; D gene ambiguous. The germline V and J ends were trimmed by 5 bases and 8 bases, with 9 bases remaining between them. The CDR3 spans 11 residues. Germline CDR1 and CDR2: SGHTA and FQGNSA. Here the CDR3 DNA reads TGTGCCAGCAGCCCACGGACGGGCTACACCTTC. Translation gives CASSPRTGYTF.

This chain joins TRBV9 and TRBJ1-2; D possibly corresponds to TRBD1 (6 bases). V was trimmed by 4 bases and J by 8 bases, leaving 15 bases between them. The germline CDR1 and CDR2 sequences are SGDLS and YYNGEE. The CDR3 extends over 13 amino acids. CDR3: CASSPWDTSGYTF. In DNA, the CDR3 is TGTGCCAGCAGCCCTTGGGACACCTCGGGCTACACCTTC.

The rearrangement joins TRBV15 to TRBJ1-2; no definite D call. The CDR3 length is 16 residues. Trimming shortened V by 3 bases and J by 0 bases, and 14 bases separated the two germline ends. Per the germline V gene, CDR1 is LNHNV and CDR2 is YYDKDF (reference sequence). The CDR3 is CATSREVTRANYGYTF. The DNA for the CDR3 is TGTGCCACCAGCAGGGAGGTTACAAGGGCTAACTATGGCTACACCTTC.

This chain connects TRBV5-6 to TRBJ2-7; 7 bases align to TRBD2. J lost 2 bases, V lost 3 bases, and 5 bases had no gene match. The germline V gene encodes CDR1 SGHDT and CDR2 YYEEEE. The CDR3 totals 14 residues. The CDR3 coding sequence is TGTGCCAGCAGCTCTCTAGCGGTAACCTACGAGCAGTACTTC. Translated, it gives CASSSLAVTYEQYF.

The genes are TRBV2 and TRBJ2-3, with D tentatively TRBD1 or TRBD2 (5 bases each). Germline assignment: CDR1 SNHLY and CDR2 FYNNEI. This CDR3 is built from 12 residues. V lost 2 bases, J lost 6 bases, and 6 bases lay in between. CDR3 residues: CASSERGDTQYF. The CDR3 region has the DNA TGTGCCAGCAGTGAACGGGGCGATACGCAGTATTTT.

The J gene is TRBJ2-2, the V gene TRBV9; TRBD1 matches at 7 bases. Trimming took 3 bases from V and 1 from J; bases not matched to a gene: 3. The CDR3 runs to 15 residues. Germline CDR1 is SGDLS and CDR2 is YYNGEE. In DNA form, the CDR3 reads TGTGCCAGCAGCGGTCGACAGGGGAACACCGGGGAGCTGTTTTTT. Translated, it gives CASSGRQGNTGELFF.

The genes are TRBV4-1 and TRBJ2-7; 9 bases are shared with TRBD1. The CDR3 is 15 residues long. CDR1 is MGHRA and CDR2 is YSYEKL in the germline V gene. After removal of 5 bases from V and 3 bases from J, the junction contained 8 bases not matched to a gene. Here the CDR3 reads CASSDGTGLLYEQYF. The DNA of the CDR3 is TGCGCCAGCAGCGATGGGACAGGGCTACTCTACGAGCAGTACTTC.

The rearrangement joins TRBV6-5 to TRBJ2-3; 9 nucleotides align to TRBD1. The V segment lost 2 bases and the J segment 2 bases; nucleotides outside the gene matches: 5. Germline V lookup: CDR1 MNHEY, CDR2 SVGAGI. This CDR3 has 16 residues. CDR3 sequence reads: CASSYRDRAYTDTQYF. The CDR3 coding sequence is TGTGCCAGCAGTTACCGGGACAGGGCTTACACAGATACGCAGTATTTT.

The rearrangement uses TRBV6-2 or TRBV6-3 and TRBJ2-2; TRBD2 matches at 16 bases. CDR1 and CDR2 (germline): MNHEY, SVGEGT. Germline trimming cut 0 bases from V and 9 bases from J; bases unmatched to any gene: 4. This CDR3 is 17 amino acids long. CDR3 nucleotide sequence: TGTGCCAGCAGTTACTCGGGACTAGCGGGGGGGCCCCGGGAGCTGTTTTTT. Residues: CASSYSGLAGGPRELFF.

J is TRBJ2-7 and V is TRBV11-1; possibly TRBD1 or TRBD2 for D (6 bases each). CDR1 and CDR2 (germline): SGHAT, FQDESV (reference sequence). The CDR3 has 15 residues. The V and J ends lost 5 bases and 2 bases respectively, with 16 bases between them. CDR3 nucleotides: TGTGCCAGCAGCCTCGGAGGGGGACGGCCCTACGAGCAGTACTTC. This codes for CASSLGGGRPYEQYF.

V and J are TRBV10-2 and TRBJ1-5; possible D gene TRBD1, 6 bases. Trimming removed 5 bases at V and 2 bases at J, with 16 bases between. CDR1 is WSHSY and CDR2 is SAAADI in the germline V gene. The CDR3 contains 16 residues. The CDR3 here is CASSRQGYLGNQPQHF. The CDR3 bases are TGCGCCAGCAGTCGTCAGGGGTATTTGGGCAATCAGCCCCAGCATTTT.

The V call is TRBV5-3, the J call TRBJ1-2; D call uncertain. TRBV5-3 is designated an ORF whose function remains uncertain. This CDR3 spans 12 amino acids. The V end lost 0 bases, the J end lost 6 bases, and 6 bases lay between the germline ends. CDR3 region: CARSLEADGYTF. As DNA, the CDR3 is TGTGCCAGAAGCTTGGAGGCCGATGGCTACACCTTC.